A single sample gave rise to the 3 T cell receptor beta chains below, sequenced in a study of blood T cell repertoires in COVID-19. The method was immunoSEQ multiplex PCR; TCRdb's version includes in-frame clones alone and lacks a portion of them. The sample carries nearly 55,000 clones, over 70% recorded once. Sequenced sample: peripheral blood. The receptors were gathered from a human donor with active or convalescent COVID-19. The donor label of this sample is uncertain.

The V gene is TRBV9, the J gene TRBJ2-5; TRBD2 matches 9 bases. CDR1 and CDR2 from the germline V gene are SGDLS and YYNGEE. Trimming cost V 4 bases and J 4 bases; bases outside gene matches: 14. This CDR3 comprises 17 residues. In DNA form, the CDR3 reads TGTGCCAGCAGCCCGAGTGGTCTAGCGGGGCGGGGAGAGACCCAGTACTTC. Its protein is CASSPSGLAGRGETQYF.

The chain carries TRBV6-6 and TRBJ2-7; D may be TRBD2 (6 bases). Germline V gene lookup returns CDR1 MNHNY and CDR2 SVGAGI (reference sequence). This CDR3 spans 13 amino acids. Trimming removed 2 bases from V and 3 bases from J, with 8 bases in between. The CDR3 loop reads CASSYGTGYEQYF. The CDR3 bases are TGTGCCAGCAGTTACGGGACTGGCTACGAGCAGTACTTC.

This clone was counted only a few times. The chain links TRBV5-1 to TRBJ2-2; 15 bases are shared with TRBD2. CDR3 length equals 18 residues. V shed 3 bases and J 3 bases; nucleotides not matched to a gene: 6. CDR1 is SGHRS, CDR2 YFSETQ, per germline. This CDR3 reads CASSSGLAGGRYTGELFF. The CDR3 DNA reads as TGCGCCAGCAGCTCGGGACTAGCGGGAGGTCGATACACCGGGGAGCTGTTTTTT. Complete variable domain (other parts from reference TRBV5-1 and TRBJ2-2): KAGVTQTPRYLIKTRGQQVTLSCSPISGHRSVSWYQQTPGQGLQFLFEYFSETQRNKGNFPGRFSGRQFSNSRSEMNVSTLELGDSALYLCASSSGLAGGRYTGELFFGEGSRLTVL.